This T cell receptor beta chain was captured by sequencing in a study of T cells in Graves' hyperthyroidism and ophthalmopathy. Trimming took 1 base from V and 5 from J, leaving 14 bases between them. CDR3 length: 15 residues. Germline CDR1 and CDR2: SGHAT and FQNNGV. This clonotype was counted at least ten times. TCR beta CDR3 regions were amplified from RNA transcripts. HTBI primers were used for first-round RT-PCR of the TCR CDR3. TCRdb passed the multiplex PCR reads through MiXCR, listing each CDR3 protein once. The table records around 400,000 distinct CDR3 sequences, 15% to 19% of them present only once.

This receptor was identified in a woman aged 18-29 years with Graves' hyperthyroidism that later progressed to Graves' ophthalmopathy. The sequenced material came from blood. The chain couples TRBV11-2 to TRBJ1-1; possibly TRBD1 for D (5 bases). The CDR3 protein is CASSLVGGVGTEAFF. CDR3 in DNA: TGTGCCAGCAGCTTAGTGGGGGGGGTAGGTACTGAAGCTTTCTTT.